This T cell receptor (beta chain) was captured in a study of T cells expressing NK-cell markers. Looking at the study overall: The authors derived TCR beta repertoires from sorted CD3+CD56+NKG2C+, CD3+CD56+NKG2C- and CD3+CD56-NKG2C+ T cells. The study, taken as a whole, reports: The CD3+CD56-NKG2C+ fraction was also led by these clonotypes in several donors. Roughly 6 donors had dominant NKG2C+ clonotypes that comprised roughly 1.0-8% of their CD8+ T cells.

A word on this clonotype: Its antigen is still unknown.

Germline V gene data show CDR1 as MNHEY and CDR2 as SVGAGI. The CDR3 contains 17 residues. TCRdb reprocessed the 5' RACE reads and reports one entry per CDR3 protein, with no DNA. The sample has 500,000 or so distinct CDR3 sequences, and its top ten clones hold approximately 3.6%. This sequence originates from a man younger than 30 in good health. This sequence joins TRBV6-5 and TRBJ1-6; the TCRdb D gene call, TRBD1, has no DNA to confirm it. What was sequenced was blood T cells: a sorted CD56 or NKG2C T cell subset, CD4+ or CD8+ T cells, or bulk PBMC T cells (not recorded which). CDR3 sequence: CASSYSLRGIYNSPLHF.